What follows are 10 T cell receptor beta chains derived from one specimen sequenced in a study of PD-1 blockade in classical Hodgkin lymphoma (dated by TCRdb to 2020 to 2021). The library was made by the immunoSEQ multiplex PCR assay. Sourced from immuneACCESS, this table was stored by TCRdb with only in-frame sequences that have V and J called. A share of the clones is absent; for the studies checked, an unresolved V gene accounts for under half, and the remainder has no known explanation. The sample table holds 100,000 to 130,000 clones, of which roughly 87% were seen once. The ten biggest clones cover about 20% of the sample. The time point label, read with the paper, signifies: cycle 2 day 1 (C2D1) of nivolumab. All trial patients had relapsed after autologous stem cell transplantation, with cohorts A, B and C differing in prior brentuximab vedotin exposure. The sequencing used peripheral blood mononuclear cells (PBMCs), collected before the second cycle of nivolumab. The origin of the receptors is a human donor with classical Hodgkin lymphoma.

The rearrangement joins TRBV4-1 to TRBJ2-3, with D maybe TRBD2 (6 bases). This CDR3 is built from 19 residues. Germline CDR1 reads MGHRA; CDR2 reads YSYEKL. The germline V and J ends were trimmed by 1 base and 2 bases, with 22 bases remaining between them. The CDR3 bases are TGCGCCAGCAGCCAAGGGACATTAGGCTTGCGGGGAAACACAGATACGCAGTATTTT. Protein product: CASSQGTLGLRGNTDTQYF.

V is TRBV13 and J is TRBJ2-2; maybe TRBD1 (6 bases). V was pared by 7 bases and J by 1 base, with 10 bases between. CDR1 is PRHDT and CDR2 is FYEKMQ in the germline V gene (reference sequence). The CDR3 consists of 14 residues. The CDR3 spells CASNSDRNTGELFF. CDR3 in DNA: TGTGCCAGCAACTCGGACAGGAACACCGGGGAGCTGTTTTTT.

This clone showed up just once. The V and J genes are TRBV28 and TRBJ2-7; TRBD2 agrees at 7 bases. Germline loops: CDR1 MDHEN, CDR2 SYDVKM. V was pared by 6 bases and J by 3 bases, with 11 bases of the junction left unmatched. CDR3 length equals 15 residues. The CDR3 here is CASSPSVAGHYEQYF. CDR3 nucleotides: TGTGCCAGCAGCCCTTCCGTAGCGGGCCACTACGAGCAGTACTTC.

The V gene is TRBV19, the J gene TRBJ1-3; D is perhaps TRBD1 (6 bases). Germline V lookup: CDR1 LNHDA, CDR2 SQIVND (reference sequence). V was trimmed by 3 bases and J by 0 bases, leaving 12 bases between them. The CDR3 runs 16 residues. CDR3 sequence reads: CASSIAAGVSGNTIYF. The CDR3 nucleotides read TGTGCCAGTAGTATTGCGGCAGGGGTCTCTGGAAACACCATATATTTT.

This clone has at least ten counts. V is TRBV19 and J is TRBJ1-1; D might be TRBD1 (5 bases). Germline V gives CDR1 LNHDA, CDR2 SQIVND (reference sequence). The CDR3 contains 15 residues. Trimming took off 7 bases at V and 5 bases at J, with 20 bases between the two ends. The CDR3 here is CASTQDGTSRTEAFF. As DNA, the CDR3 is TGTGCCAGTACCCAAGACGGGACTTCAAGGACTGAAGCTTTCTTT.

This chain connects TRBV5-1 to TRBJ2-5, with 7 positions matching TRBD1. Unmatched junction bases numbered 5, after V lost 4 bases and J lost 2 bases. CDR1 and CDR2 (germline): SGHRS, YFSETQ. There are 14 residues in the CDR3. CDR3 sequence reads: CASSVDRAQETQYF. The CDR3 DNA reads as TGCGCCAGCAGCGTAGACAGGGCGCAAGAGACCCAGTACTTC.

The V gene is TRBV4-3, the J gene TRBJ2-3, with 8 bases identical to TRBD2. CDR1 LGHNA and CDR2 YSLEER come from the germline V gene. Trimming at V came to 0 bases and at J to 0 bases, leaving 14 bases not matched to a gene. The CDR3 runs 20 residues. CDR3 sequence reads: CASSQDLVGRGRTSTDTQYF. The CDR3 DNA follows: TGCGCCAGCAGCCAAGATTTGGTCGGGAGGGGACGCACTAGCACAGATACGCAGTATTTT.

The chain recombines TRBV29-1 with TRBJ2-7, with 10 bases fitting TRBD2. Trimming took 1 base from V and 3 from J; bases not matched to a gene: 9. In germline, CDR1 is SQVTM, CDR2 ANQGSEA. The CDR3 is 16 residues long. CDR3 sequence (DNA): TGCAGCGTTGAAGGAATAGCGGGAGGTTCCAACTACGAGCAGTACTTC. Translated: CSVEGIAGGSNYEQYF.

The J gene is TRBJ2-1, the V gene TRBV27; TRBD2 aligns across 12 bases. The CDR3 is 17 amino acids. J lost 6 bases, V lost 5 bases, and 11 bases had no gene match. CDR1 and CDR2 (germline): MNHEY, SMNVEV (reference sequence). The CDR3: CASSPYWASGRANEQFF. CDR3 in DNA: TGTGCCAGCAGTCCCTATTGGGCTAGCGGGAGGGCCAATGAGCAGTTCTTC.

This clone was counted a few times. This chain connects TRBV4-3 to TRBJ1-1; D gene uncertain. The CDR3 totals 12 residues. V lost 0 bases, J lost 4 bases, and 3 bases lay in between. CDR1 LGHNA and CDR2 YSLEER come from the germline V gene. CDR3 coding DNA: TGCGCCAGCAGCCAAGACAGCACTGAAGCTTTCTTT. Its translation: CASSQDSTEAFF.